This TCR beta chain was identified in a study of shared clonotypes between healthy human individuals (dated by TCRdb to between 2020 and 2021). With respect to the entire study: A few men and two women, aged 18 to 49 years, made up the cohort. For each donor, CD4 naive and CD4 memory were each run on three plates, CD8 naive on two plates, and CD8 memory on one plate. Blood TCR repertoires of roughly five healthy adults were deeply sequenced to estimate repertoire size and the extent of clonotype sharing between individuals. To increase sequencing depth and limit assay-specific biases, TCR repertoire library preparation and sequencing were carried out by different laboratories using diverse techniques. Each donor's leukapheresis produced roughly between about 0.9 and 9.5 billion PBMCs.

Using the deep immunoSEQ assay, TCR CDR3 regions were amplified from genomic DNA by multiplex PCR. Genomic DNA extracted from each cell subset was distributed evenly over all wells of several immunoSEQ 96-well plates, and each plate served as one replicate. For sorted subsets, around 200 ng genomic DNA, equal to about 30,000 T cell genomes, was loaded into each replicate PCR. The purified libraries were quantified using a Qubit 3.0 fluorometer, sized with a Bioanalyzer 2100, and then quantified again using the KAPA Library Quantification kit. Every immunoSEQ 96-well plate was sequenced on a dedicated single-read 150-cycle Illumina NextSeq 550 flow cell. In the source study's methods: Because the immunoSEQ output held only junctional sequences and lacked quality scores, the filtering could not match the filtering applied to full-length reads. To assign V/J genes and CDR3, sequences were annotated against IMGT germline references using PyIR, a Python wrapper for IgBLAST v1.9. Reads were filtered out if the reads had weak V/J assignments (E-value above 1e-6), no CDR3, stop codons, out-of-frame junctions, or ambiguous translated residues. V3J clonotypes were defined as sequences sharing the same inferred V gene, J gene, and CDR3 amino acid sequence. The percentage overlap between two repertoires was calculated by dividing the number of shared unique clonotypes by the size of the smaller repertoire. Repertoire richness was assessed with RTK rarefaction, the Chao1 estimator, and Recon v2.1 estimates of unobserved clonotypes. Generation probabilities for all TCRbeta clonotypes obtained by the gDNA method from a handful of donors were computed using OLGA. TCRdb took over this immuneACCESS table, retaining in-frame rearrangements with V and J assigned. Such tables are incomplete; in checked studies, under half of the missing clones stem from an unresolved V gene, and the remainder is unexplained. V, J and clone size are taken as reported in that table, and D and trimming were inferred from the DNA itself. For this sample the table gives more than 2,000,000 clones, of which more than 90% were detected only once. Around 0.14% of the sample is taken by the ten largest.

Points on this clone: The antigen it binds to is not known. The record has no base qualities; no much larger clone is one base away.

The full study reports these points: Sampling was limited to blood, and TCR repertoires in tissue likely differ from TCR repertoires in blood. Incomplete sequencing was indicated by rarefaction of sorted-subset datasets, despite the large sequencing depth. Larger estimated clonotype richness was generally found for naive subsets than for memory subsets. Roughly 5% of naive CD4, 3% to 3.5% of naive CD8, approximately 2% of memory CD4, and about 0.4% of memory CD8 clonotypes were shared across several donors. The small number of donors limited the genetic and exposure-history diversity represented. Pairwise subsampling indicated that sequencing depth was expected to affect the degree of clonotype sharing among donors. Compared with non-shared clonotypes, clonotypes shared by all four sorted-subset donors had higher generation probabilities.

The CDR3 goes from the cysteine to the phenylalanine over 15 residues. The read is trimmed to its CDR3 DNA, 45 bases read in frame from base 1. CDR1 and CDR2 (SGHRS, YFSETQ) derive from the germline V gene. V drops 4 bases and J drops 2 bases, leaving 14 bases in between. The donors were healthy, HIV-negative adults who had no recently reported acute infections or vaccinations. Only Caucasian adults living in Nashville, Tennessee, USA were represented among the donors. CD4+ T cells were enriched by magnetic negative selection, after which naive cells were positively selected on CD45RA and the negative fraction was taken as the memory subset. Blood was collected by leukapheresis, and PBMCs were isolated by Ficoll-Histopaque density gradient centrifugation and then cryopreserved in liquid nitrogen vapor phase. Analytical flow cytometry was used to check the purity and quantity of each magnetically sorted T cell population. Genomic DNA was isolated from every sorted fraction and measured by UV absorbance on a Nanodrop 2000c.

The receptor's source is a man younger than 30 in good health. The chain employs TRBV5-1 and TRBJ2-3, with TRBD1 perhaps the D gene, on 7 matching bases. The specimen sequenced was naive CD4+ T cells sorted from blood. The sample's cell subset or site label is to be understood as: CD45RA+ positively selected. At the DNA level, the sequence is TGCGCCAGCAGCCCAGGGGGGCATCCCACAGATACGCAGTATTTT. Its protein reads: CASSPGGHPTDTQYF. Reference TRBV5-1 and TRBJ2-3 proteins supply the regions before and after the CDR3; the full variable domain is: KAGVTQTPRYLIKTRGQQVTLSCSPISGHRSVSWYQQTPGQGLQFLFEYFSETQRNKGNFPGRFSGRQFSNSRSEMNVSTLELGDSALYLCASSPGGHPTDTQYFGPGTRLTVL.